A selection of T cell receptor beta chains follows, all from one sample in a study of lymphopenia after photon versus proton radiotherapy. Generated by immunoSEQ multiplex PCR, the TCRdb table keeps only in-frame clones and is missing some. Among 37,000 or so clones listed, approximately 86% were seen once. Specimen: peripheral blood, collected from a patient treated with proton-based radiotherapy. These receptors all come from a woman in her 70s with pancreatic cancer. Some clones in this sample may be carry-over from other donors' samples. The CDR3 runs from the conserved cysteine through the conserved F or W. Fields, in order: clone size, D gene, V gene, J gene, CDR3 DNA, CDR3 protein. A D gene is named only where the DNA matches it firmly. The size entry is marked missing in some rows and otherwise reads once, few, many or a size class.

>once|-|TRBV7-9|TRBJ2-5
TGTGCCAGCAGCCAAGTTGGAGGGACCCAGTACTTC
CASSQVGGTQYF
>-|-|TRBV28|TRBJ1-1
TGTGCCAGCAGTCCCACGTCGGTCACGGCGAACACTGAAGCTTTCTTT
CASSPTSVTANTEAFF
>-|-|TRBV7-2|TRBJ1-1
TGTGCCAGCAGCTTAGCGATTGGGACTAACACTGAAGCTTTCTTT
CASSLAIGTNTEAFF
>-|TRBD1|TRBV27|TRBJ2-1
TGTGCCAGCAGTCCGACGCGACAGGGTCCTGAGCAGTTCTTC
CASSPTRQGPEQFF
>-|-|TRBV28|TRBJ1-5
TGTGCCACCGTTGACAGCTATAGCAATCAGCCCCAGCATTTT
CATVDSYSNQPQHF
>-|-|TRBV28|TRBJ2-7
TGTGCCAGCGGCTACATCTCGACAGATCACGAGCAGTACTTC
CASGYISTDHEQYF
>few|-|TRBV2|TRBJ1-5
TGTGCCAGCAGTGAAGAGGGGGTCAAGCCCCAGCATTTT
CASSEEGVKPQHF
>-|TRBD1|TRBV5-1|TRBJ2-7
TGCGCCAGCAGCCTCGGGACAGGGTGGGAGCAGTACTTC
CASSLGTGWEQYF
>-|-|TRBV28|TRBJ2-1
TGTGCCAGCAGCCTTACAGGGTTATCATTCCATGAGCAGTTCTTC
CASSLTGLSFHEQFF
>-|TRBD1|TRBV7-3|TRBJ1-1
TGTGCCAGCAGCTTGACAGGGAACATGAACACTGAAGCTTTCTTT
CASSLTGNMNTEAFF
>-|-|TRBV4-1|TRBJ2-5
TGCGCCAGCAGCCAAACTATAGGTGAGAGGGAAGAGACCCAGTACTTC
CASSQTIGEREETQYF
>-|TRBD1|TRBV25-1|TRBJ1-1
TGTGCCAGCAGTGAGCAGGGACAGTTGAACACTGAAGCTTTCTTT
CASSEQGQLNTEAFF
>once|TRBD1|TRBV4-1|TRBJ2-7
TGCGCCAGCAGCCAACCGGGACAGGGGGCGGTCGAGCAGTACTTC
CASSQPGQGAVEQYF
>-|-|TRBV20-1|TRBJ1-1
TGCAGTGCTAGAGAGGACGGAATAGCTTTCTTT
CSAREDGIAFF
>once|-|TRBV7-8|TRBJ1-5
TGTGCCAGCAGCTCCCGCATGGGGTCTAGCAATCAGCCCCAGCATTTT
CASSSRMGSSNQPQHF
>-|-|TRBV6-6|TRBJ1-1
TGTGCCAGCAGTTACGGGGCCACAGTGAACACTGAAGCTTTCTTT
CASSYGATVNTEAFF
>-|-|TRBV4-1|TRBJ1-5
TGCGCCAGCAGCCAAGATCCCAATCAGCCCCAGCATTTT
CASSQDPNQPQHF
>-|-|TRBV6-5|TRBJ2-5
TGTGCCAGCAGACAGGGAGGGGATTTGCAAGAGACCCAGTACTTC
CASRQGGDLQETQYF
>-|-|TRBV6-5|TRBJ2-7
TGTGCCAGCAACACGGGACCGAACTACGAGCAGTACTTC
CASNTGPNYEQYF
>-|-|TRBV6-1|TRBJ2-7
TGTGCCGGCAGTGAAGGAAGGGCTTACGAGCAGTACTTC
CAGSEGRAYEQYF
>-|-|TRBV11-3|TRBJ2-1
TGTGCCAGCAGCTTAGAAAGTTACAATGAGCAGTTCTTC
CASSLESYNEQFF
>-|TRBD1|TRBV30|TRBJ1-5
TGTGCCTGGAGTCCAGGGGGCTACCAGCCCCAGCATTTT
CAWSPGGYQPQHF
>once|-|TRBV28|TRBJ2-7
TGTGCCAGCAGTTTACCCTTAATTATGGCCGAGGCGAACGAGCAGTACTTC
CASSLPLIMAEANEQYF
>-|TRBD1|TRBV27|TRBJ1-2
TGTGCCAGCAGGGAAACTCAGGGGGCCGGGGGCTACACCTTC
CASRETQGAGGYTF
>-|-|TRBV30|TRBJ1-1
TGTGCCTGGAGTCGACAGACCATGAACACTGAAGCTTTCTTT
CAWSRQTMNTEAFF
>-|TRBD1|TRBV29-1|TRBJ2-7
TGCAGCGCCCTCCGGGACAGTACCTACGAGCAGTACTTC
CSALRDSTYEQYF
>-|-|TRBV7-9|TRBJ2-1
TGTGCCAGCAGTTCTGACCTGGATTTCTACAATGAGCAGTTCTTC
CASSSDLDFYNEQFF
>-|TRBD2|TRBV5-1|TRBJ2-1
TGCGCCAGCAGCTTAGAGGGACTAGCGGGGATCAATGAGCAGTTCTTC
CASSLEGLAGINEQFF
>-|TRBD2|TRBV4-2|TRBJ2-1
TGTGCCAGCAGCCAAGATGGGACTAGTCTCGCCAATGAGCAGTTCTTC
CASSQDGTSLANEQFF
>few|TRBD2|TRBV19|TRBJ2-4
TGTGCCAGTAGTCGGCGGGAGGCCGGATCCAAAAACATTCAGTACTTC
CASSRREAGSKNIQYF
>-|-|TRBV28|TRBJ1-6
TGTGCCAGCAGCTTAACGGGTCGGATTTCACCCCTCCACTTT
CASSLTGRISPLHF
>-|-|TRBV19|TRBJ2-1
TGTGCCAGTAGTATAGATCCGGCGGATGAGCAGTTCTTC
CASSIDPADEQFF
>-|-|TRBV27|TRBJ2-7
TGTGCCAGCAGCCCCCTTACTACTGGTCCCTACGAGCAGTACTTC
CASSPLTTGPYEQYF
>-|TRBD1|TRBV10-3|TRBJ1-1
TGTGCCATCAGCCACGGACAGGGGAACACTGAAGCTTTCTTT
CAISHGQGNTEAFF
>-|TRBD2|TRBV7-9|TRBJ2-1
TGTGCCAGCAGCTTGGGACTAGCGGTCTACAATGAGCAGTTCTTC
CASSLGLAVYNEQFF
>-|TRBD1|TRBV6-6|TRBJ1-4
TGTGCCAGCAGTTCCTCCGACAGGGGCGCTAATGAAAAACTGTTTTTT
CASSSSDRGANEKLFF
>-|-|TRBV29-1|TRBJ2-1
TGCAGCTCCGGTAGTGGGTATGAGCAGTTCTTC
CSSGSGYEQFF
>-|TRBD2|TRBV6-1|TRBJ2-1
TGTGCCAGCAGCCCGGTAGCGGGAGTCAACAATGAGCAGTTCTTC
CASSPVAGVNNEQFF
>once|-|TRBV19|TRBJ1-1
TGTGCCAGTAGTACGGGTGTTATGAACACTGAAGCTTTCTTT
CASSTGVMNTEAFF
>medium-sized|-|TRBV28|TRBJ1-5
TGTGCCAGCAGGGGGCGTCCGCCTCAGCCCCAGCATTTT
CASRGRPPQPQHF
>-|TRBD1|TRBV10-2|TRBJ1-3
TGCGCCAGCACTTTGGGAGGGGGACAGACCCGCGGAAACACCATATATTTT
CASTLGGGQTRGNTIYF
>-|-|TRBV5-1|TRBJ2-1
TGCGCCAGCAGCTTGGGCTCCTACAATGAGCAGTTCTTC
CASSLGSYNEQFF
>-|-|TRBV29-1|TRBJ2-1
TGCAGCGTTGCCCCGAGTATGGACAATGAGCAGTTCTTC
CSVAPSMDNEQFF
>few|-|TRBV4-1|TRBJ1-1
TGCGCCAGCAGCACTCGGACAGAGAACACTGAAGCTTTCTTT
CASSTRTENTEAFF
>-|-|TRBV19|TRBJ1-2
TGTGCCAGTAGTCTCTCTTTTGGTCAGTCCGTGCATGGCTACACCTTC
CASSLSFGQSVHGYTF
>-|-|TRBV5-4|TRBJ2-5
TGTGCCATGAAGTCGGGGGCCCTCTTCCAAGAGACCCAGTACTTC
CAMKSGALFQETQYF
>-|TRBD1|TRBV7-2|TRBJ1-1
TGTGCCAGCAGCTTACGGACAGGGAGCGCCACTGAAGCTTTCTTT
CASSLRTGSATEAFF
>-|TRBD2|TRBV11-1|TRBJ2-5
TGTGCCAGCAGCGGGACTAGCGGGACCCAAGAGACCCAGTACTTC
CASSGTSGTQETQYF
>-|-|TRBV28|TRBJ2-3
TGTGCCAGCAGTATCGACAGTCTGGATACGCAGTATTTT
CASSIDSLDTQYF
>-|TRBD1|TRBV11-2|TRBJ2-5
TGTGCCAGCAGCCCGAACAGGGGGTTGGAGACCCAGTACTTC
CASSPNRGLETQYF
>-|TRBD1|TRBV5-6|TRBJ2-5
TGTGCCAGCAGCTTGGACAGGGGATCAGCAAAGACCCAGTACTTC
CASSLDRGSAKTQYF
>-|-|TRBV14|TRBJ1-1
TGTGCCAGCAGCCAATTACGGGAGGGCCCGAACACTGAAGCTTTCTTT
CASSQLREGPNTEAFF
>-|TRBD2|TRBV10-2|TRBJ2-2
TGCGCCAGCAGTGAGGCTAGCGGGGCCCCCGGGGAGCTGTTTTTT
CASSEASGAPGELFF
>once|-|TRBV7-9|TRBJ1-3
TGTGCCAGCAGAGAGGCAGGACTGACTGGAAACACCATATATTTT
CASREAGLTGNTIYF
>-|-|TRBV7-2|TRBJ1-4
TGTGCCAGCAGCTTAGGGTGGAGTGAACTGTTTTTT
CASSLGWSELFF
>-|-|TRBV7-9|TRBJ1-4
TGTGCCAGCGGCAGGAAAAATGAAAAACTGTTTTTT
CASGRKNEKLFF
>-|-|TRBV4-2|TRBJ2-4
TGTGCCAGCACCGAGGAGTACCGAGGGCCCAAAAACATTCAGTACTTC
CASTEEYRGPKNIQYF